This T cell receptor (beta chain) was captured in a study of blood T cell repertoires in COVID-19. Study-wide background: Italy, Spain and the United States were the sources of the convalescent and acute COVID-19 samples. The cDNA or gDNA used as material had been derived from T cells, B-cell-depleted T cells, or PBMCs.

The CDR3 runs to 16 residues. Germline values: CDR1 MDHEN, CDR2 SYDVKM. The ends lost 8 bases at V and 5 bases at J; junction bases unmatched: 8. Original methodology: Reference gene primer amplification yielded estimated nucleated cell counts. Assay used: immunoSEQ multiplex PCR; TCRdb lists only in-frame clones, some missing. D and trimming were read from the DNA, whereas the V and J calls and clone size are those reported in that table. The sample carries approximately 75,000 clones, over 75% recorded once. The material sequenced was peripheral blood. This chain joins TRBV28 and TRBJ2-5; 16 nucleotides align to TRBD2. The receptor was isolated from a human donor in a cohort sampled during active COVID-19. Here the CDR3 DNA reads TGTGCCAGCGAGGGACTAGCGGGGGGGCGGGCGGAGACCCAGTACTTC. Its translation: CASEGLAGGRAETQYF.